The 2 T cell receptor beta chains below were found in one sample sequenced in a study of molecular identifiers for immune sequencing clone quantification. TCRdb independently ran MiXCR on the PCR reads; one entry per CDR3 protein. In the table there are some 590,000 distinct CDR3 sequences, over 25% of which are singletons. The sequencing sample was made of naive CD8+ T cells from blood, with Jurkat cell RNA spiked in. Subset defined: FACS-sorted CD8+CD4-CCR7+CD45RA+ naive T cells. All receptors come from a human donor in good health. Some libraries in this study had Jurkat cell RNA spiked in.

Concerning this clonotype: The conserved phenylalanine or tryptophan normally closing the CDR3 is absent here, so this likely arose from a read error. The V call is TRBV24-1, the J call TRBJ2-2; D is unresolved. The germline V and J ends were trimmed by 0 bases and 5 bases, with 3 bases remaining between them. The CDR3 is 13 residues long. Germline V gives CDR1 KGHDR, CDR2 SFDVKD. CDR3: CATSDLLTGELFL. CDR3 bases: TGTGCCACCAGTGATTTGCTTACCGGGGAGCTGTTTCTT.

This rearrangement joins TRBV6-5 to TRBJ2-2; 7 nucleotides line up with TRBD2. This CDR3 region has 17 residues. The germline V gene encodes CDR1 MNHEY and CDR2 SVGAGI. J lost 1 base, V lost 0 bases, and 5 bases had no gene match. The CDR3 region is CASSYSGLAENTGELFF. In DNA form, the CDR3 reads TGTGCCAGCAGTTACTCTGGTCTAGCGGAGAACACCGGGGAGCTGTTTTTT.